This TCR beta chain was retrieved from a study of T cell repertoires in cytomegalovirus infection. The CDR3 runs to 15 residues. The V and J ends lost 5 bases and 5 bases, in that order; junction bases with no gene match: 6. In its sample, this clonotype was seen many times. Its antigen is undetermined. MiXCR, applied by TCRdb to the reads, yields one record per CDR3 protein. The sample gives nearly 650,000 distinct CDR3 sequences, 20% to 25% of which show up once; approximately 8% is in the top ten. Whole-study results and caveats: Cumulative public TCR beta family frequency identified carriers of CMV plus the relevant HLA.

The specimen was CD8+ T cells from PBMCs. V usage is TRBV12-3 or TRBV12-4 and J usage is TRBJ2-5; TRBD1 matches at 12 bases. The clonotype originates from a human donor in good health (CMV status not recorded). Some clones in this sample may be carry-over from other donors' samples. CDR3 sequence: CASSAGTGGPETQYF. The CDR3 DNA reads as TGTGCCAGCAGTGCCGGGACAGGGGGCCCGGAGACCCAGTACTTC.